This T cell receptor (beta chain) is from a study of shared clonotypes between healthy human individuals. The ends were cut back, 1 base at V and 9 bases at J, with 10 bases in the middle. CDR1 and CDR2 from the germline V gene are MNHNS and SASEGT. CDR3 length: 13 residues. With respect to this clone: Antigen: not known.

Study-wide results and caveats: Larger estimated richness was generally recorded for naive subsets relative to memory subsets. Despite large depth, rarefaction showed incomplete sorted-subset sequencing.

Every donor, a Caucasian adult, lived in Nashville, Tennessee. TCRdb's table, derived via immunoSEQ multiplex PCR, lists solely in-frame clones and lacks some. The table lists about 1 million clones, around 74% of them singletons. This clonotype originated in a man aged 18 to 29 in good health. Sequencing was performed on memory CD4+ T cells sorted from blood. Subset of the sample: CD45RA-negative fraction. This rearrangement joins TRBV6-1 to TRBJ1-5; possible D gene TRBD1, 5 bases. The CDR3 reads CASSEGGILPQHF. For the CDR3, the DNA is TGTGCCAGCAGTGAAGGGGGCATTTTGCCCCAGCATTTT.